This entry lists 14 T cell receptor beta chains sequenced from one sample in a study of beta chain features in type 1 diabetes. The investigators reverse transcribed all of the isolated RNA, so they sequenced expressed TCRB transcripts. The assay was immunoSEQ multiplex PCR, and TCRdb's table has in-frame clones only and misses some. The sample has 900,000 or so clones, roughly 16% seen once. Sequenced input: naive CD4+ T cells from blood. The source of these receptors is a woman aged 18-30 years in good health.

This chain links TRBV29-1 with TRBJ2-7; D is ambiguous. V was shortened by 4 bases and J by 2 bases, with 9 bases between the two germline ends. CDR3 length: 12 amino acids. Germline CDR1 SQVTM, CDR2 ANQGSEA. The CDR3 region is CSVGGIAYEQYF. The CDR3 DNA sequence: TGCAGCGTTGGTGGCATAGCCTACGAGCAGTACTTC.

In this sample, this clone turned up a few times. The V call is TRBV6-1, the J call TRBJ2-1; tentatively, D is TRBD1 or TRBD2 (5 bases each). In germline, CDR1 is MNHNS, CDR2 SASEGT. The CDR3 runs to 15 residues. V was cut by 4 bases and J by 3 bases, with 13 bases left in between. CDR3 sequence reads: CASSGGGKGYNEQFF. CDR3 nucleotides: TGTGCCAGCAGTGGTGGGGGTAAAGGCTACAATGAGCAGTTCTTC.

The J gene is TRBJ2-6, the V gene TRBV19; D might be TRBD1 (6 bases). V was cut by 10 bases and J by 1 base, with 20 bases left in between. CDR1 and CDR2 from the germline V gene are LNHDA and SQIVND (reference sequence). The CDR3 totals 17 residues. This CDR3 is CATSITGSGSGANVLTF. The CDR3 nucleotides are TGTGCCACCTCTATTACAGGGTCAGGGTCTGGGGCCAACGTCCTGACTTTC.

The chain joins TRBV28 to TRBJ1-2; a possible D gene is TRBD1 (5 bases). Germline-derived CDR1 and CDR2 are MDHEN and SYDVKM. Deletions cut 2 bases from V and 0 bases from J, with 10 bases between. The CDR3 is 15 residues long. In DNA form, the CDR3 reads TGTGCCAGCAGTTTAAGGGGAAGGCCTAACTATGGCTACACCTTC. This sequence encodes CASSLRGRPNYGYTF.

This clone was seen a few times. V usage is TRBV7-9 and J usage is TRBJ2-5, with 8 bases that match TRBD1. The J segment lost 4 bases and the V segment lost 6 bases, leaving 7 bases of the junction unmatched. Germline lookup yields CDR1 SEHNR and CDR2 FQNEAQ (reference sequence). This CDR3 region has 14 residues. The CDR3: CASSLNRGTETQYF. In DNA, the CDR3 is TGTGCCAGCAGTCTTAACAGGGGGACAGAGACCCAGTACTTC.

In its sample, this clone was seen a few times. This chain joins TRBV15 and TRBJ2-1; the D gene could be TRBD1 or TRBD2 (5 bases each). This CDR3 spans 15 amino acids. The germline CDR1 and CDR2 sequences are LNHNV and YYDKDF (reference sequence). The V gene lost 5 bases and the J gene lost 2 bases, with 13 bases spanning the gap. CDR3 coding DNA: TGTGCCACCAGCGGTCGGGACGGGGCCTACAATGAGCAGTTCTTC. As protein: CATSGRDGAYNEQFF.

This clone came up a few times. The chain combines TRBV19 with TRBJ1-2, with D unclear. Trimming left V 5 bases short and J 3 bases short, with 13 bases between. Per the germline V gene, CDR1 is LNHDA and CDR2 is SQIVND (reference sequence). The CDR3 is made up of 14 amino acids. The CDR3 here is CASSHTRSDYGYTF. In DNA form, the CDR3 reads TGTGCCAGTAGTCATACAAGATCCGACTATGGCTACACCTTC. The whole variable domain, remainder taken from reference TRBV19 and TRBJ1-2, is DGGITQSPKYLFRKEGQNVTLSCEQNLNHDAMYWYRQDPGQGLRLIYYSQIVNDFQKGDIAEGYSVSREKKESFPLTVTSAQKNPTAFYLCASSHTRSDYGYTFGSGTRLTVV.

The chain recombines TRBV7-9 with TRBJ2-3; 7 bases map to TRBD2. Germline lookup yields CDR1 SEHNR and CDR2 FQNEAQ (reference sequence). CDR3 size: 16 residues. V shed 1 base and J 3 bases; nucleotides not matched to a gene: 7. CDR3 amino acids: CASSLGGSGNTDTQYF. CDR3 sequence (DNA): TGTGCCAGCAGCTTAGGTGGGAGCGGGAATACAGATACGCAGTATTTT.

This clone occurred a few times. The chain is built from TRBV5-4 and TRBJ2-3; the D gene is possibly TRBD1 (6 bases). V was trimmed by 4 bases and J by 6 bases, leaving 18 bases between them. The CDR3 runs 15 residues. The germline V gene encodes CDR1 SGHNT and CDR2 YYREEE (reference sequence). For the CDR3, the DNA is TGTGCCAGCAGCCCCCCAGGGGTGGGAAGGGATACGCAGTATTTT. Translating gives CASSPPGVGRDTQYF.

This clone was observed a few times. The CDR3 is CASTLTGANYEQYF. CDR3 coding DNA: TGTGCCAGCACACTGACGGGCGCTAACTACGAGCAGTACTTC. This sequence joins TRBV21-1 and TRBJ2-7. TRBV21-1 is labeled a pseudogene. This CDR3 is built from 14 residues.

CDR3 amino acids: CASSRGLNTEAFF. CDR3 coding DNA: TGTGCCAGCAGTCGCGGGCTGAACACTGAAGCTTTCTTT. The chain has TRBV6-6 and TRBJ1-1, with D unclear. V was trimmed by 5 bases and J by 0 bases, leaving 7 bases between them. The length of the CDR3 is 13 residues. Germline V CDR1 and CDR2: MNHNY, SVGAGI (reference sequence).

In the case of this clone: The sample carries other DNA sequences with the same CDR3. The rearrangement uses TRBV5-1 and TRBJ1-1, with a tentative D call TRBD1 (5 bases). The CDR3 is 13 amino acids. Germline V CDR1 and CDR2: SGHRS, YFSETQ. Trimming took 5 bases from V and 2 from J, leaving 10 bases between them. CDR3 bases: TGCGCCAGCAGTGGGCAGGGAAACACTGAAGCTTTCTTT. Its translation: CASSGQGNTEAFF.

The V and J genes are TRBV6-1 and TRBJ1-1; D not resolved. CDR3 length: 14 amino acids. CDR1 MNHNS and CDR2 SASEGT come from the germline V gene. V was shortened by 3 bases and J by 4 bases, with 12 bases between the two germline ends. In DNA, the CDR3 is TGTGCCAGCAGTGAGTGGCGCGGAGGCACTGAAGCTTTCTTT. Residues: CASSEWRGGTEAFF.

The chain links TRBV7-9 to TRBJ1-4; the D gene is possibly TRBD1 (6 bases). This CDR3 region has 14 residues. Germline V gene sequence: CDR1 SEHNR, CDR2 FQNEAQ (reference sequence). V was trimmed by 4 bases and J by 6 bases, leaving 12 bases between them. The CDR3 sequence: CASSSDRTDEKLFF. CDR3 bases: TGTGCCAGCAGCTCAGACAGGACGGATGAAAAACTGTTTTTT.